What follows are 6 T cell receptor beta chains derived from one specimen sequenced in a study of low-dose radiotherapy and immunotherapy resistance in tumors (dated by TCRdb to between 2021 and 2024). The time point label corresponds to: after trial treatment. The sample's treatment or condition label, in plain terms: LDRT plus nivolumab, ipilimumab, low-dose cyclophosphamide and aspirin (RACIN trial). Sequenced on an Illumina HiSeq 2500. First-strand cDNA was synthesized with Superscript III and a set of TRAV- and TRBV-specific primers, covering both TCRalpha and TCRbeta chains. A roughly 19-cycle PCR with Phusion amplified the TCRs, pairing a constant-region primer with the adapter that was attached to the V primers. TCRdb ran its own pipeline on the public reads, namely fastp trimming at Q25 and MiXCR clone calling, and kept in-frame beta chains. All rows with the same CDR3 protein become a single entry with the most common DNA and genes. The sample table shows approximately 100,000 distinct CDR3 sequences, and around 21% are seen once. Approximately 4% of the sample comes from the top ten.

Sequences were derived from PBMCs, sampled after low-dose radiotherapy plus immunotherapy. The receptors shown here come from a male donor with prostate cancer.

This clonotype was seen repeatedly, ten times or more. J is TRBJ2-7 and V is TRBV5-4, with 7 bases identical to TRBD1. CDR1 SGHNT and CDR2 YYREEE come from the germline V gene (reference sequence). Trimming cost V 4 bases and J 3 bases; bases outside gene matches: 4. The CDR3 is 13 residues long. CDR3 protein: CASSPRDSYEQYF. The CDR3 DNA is TGTGCCAGCAGCCCCCGGGACAGCTACGAGCAGTACTTC.

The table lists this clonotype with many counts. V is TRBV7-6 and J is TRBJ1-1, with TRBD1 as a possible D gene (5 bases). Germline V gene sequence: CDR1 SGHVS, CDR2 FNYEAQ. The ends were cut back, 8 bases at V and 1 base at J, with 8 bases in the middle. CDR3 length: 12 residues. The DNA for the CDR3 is TGTGCCAGCCGGGGGAGGAACACTGAAGCTTTCTTT. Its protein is CASRGRNTEAFF. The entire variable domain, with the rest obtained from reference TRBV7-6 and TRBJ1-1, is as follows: GAGVSQSPRYKVTKRGQDVALRCDPISGHVSLYWYRQALGQGPEFLTYFNYEAQQDKSGLPNDRFSAERPEGSISTLTIQRTEQRDSAMYRCASRGRNTEAFFGQGTRLTVV.

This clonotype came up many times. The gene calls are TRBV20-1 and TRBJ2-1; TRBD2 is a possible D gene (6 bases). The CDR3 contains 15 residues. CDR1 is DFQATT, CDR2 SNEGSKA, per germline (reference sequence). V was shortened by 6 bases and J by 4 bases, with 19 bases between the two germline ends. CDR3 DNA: TGCAGTGCAGAAGTCTCTGGCGGGGAGTACAATGAGCAGTTCTTC. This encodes CSAEVSGGEYNEQFF.

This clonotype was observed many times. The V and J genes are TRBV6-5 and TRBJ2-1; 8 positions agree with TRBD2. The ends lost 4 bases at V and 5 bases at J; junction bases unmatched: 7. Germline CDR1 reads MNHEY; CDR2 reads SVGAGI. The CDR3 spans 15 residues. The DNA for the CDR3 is TGTGCCAGCAGTTTTACTAGCGGAGGTGACAATGAGCAGTTCTTC. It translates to CASSFTSGGDNEQFF.

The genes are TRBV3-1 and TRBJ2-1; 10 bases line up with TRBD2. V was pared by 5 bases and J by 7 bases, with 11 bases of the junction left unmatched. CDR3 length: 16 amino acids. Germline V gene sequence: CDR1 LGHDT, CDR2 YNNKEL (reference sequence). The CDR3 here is CASSSPLAGGRNEQFF. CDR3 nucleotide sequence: TGTGCCAGCAGCTCACCATTAGCGGGAGGTAGAAATGAGCAGTTCTTC.

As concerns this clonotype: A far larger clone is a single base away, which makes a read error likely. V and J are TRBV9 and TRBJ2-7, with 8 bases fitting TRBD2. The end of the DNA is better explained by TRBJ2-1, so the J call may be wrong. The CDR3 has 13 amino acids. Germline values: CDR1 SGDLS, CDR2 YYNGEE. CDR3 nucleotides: TGTGTCAGCAGCGATTGGCGGGGGGCAAAGCAGTTCTTC. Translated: CVSSDWRGAKQFF.